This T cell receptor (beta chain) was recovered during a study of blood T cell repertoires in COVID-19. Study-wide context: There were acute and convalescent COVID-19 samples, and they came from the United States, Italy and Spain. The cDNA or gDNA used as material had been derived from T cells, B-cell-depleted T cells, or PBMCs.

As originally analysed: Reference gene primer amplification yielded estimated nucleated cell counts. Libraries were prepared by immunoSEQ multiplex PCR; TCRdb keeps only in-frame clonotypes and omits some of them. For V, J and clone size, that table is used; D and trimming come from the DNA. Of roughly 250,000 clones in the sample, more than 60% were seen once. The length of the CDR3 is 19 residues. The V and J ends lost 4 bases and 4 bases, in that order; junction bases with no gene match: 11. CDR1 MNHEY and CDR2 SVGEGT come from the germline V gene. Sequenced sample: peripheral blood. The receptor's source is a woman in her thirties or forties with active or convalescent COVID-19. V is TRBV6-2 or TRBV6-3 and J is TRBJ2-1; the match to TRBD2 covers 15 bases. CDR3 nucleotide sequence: TGTGCCAGCAGTTCGATCGGGACTAGCGGGGGGACCACTTACAATGAGCAGTTCTTC. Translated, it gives CASSSIGTSGGTTYNEQFF.